This T cell receptor (beta chain) was found in a study of blood T cell repertoires in COVID-19. Overall study: The study counted Cohort 3 donors as recovered given two negative PCRs, clearance, or symptom resolution. In each case, the material was cDNA or gDNA derived from T cells, B-cell-depleted T cells, or PBMCs. Material from acute and convalescent COVID-19 was sourced from the United States, Italy and Spain.

Produced via immunoSEQ multiplex PCR; TCRdb's table is partial and in-frame only. The sample carries 300,000 to 450,000 clones, about 87% recorded once. This clone was found once. Looked up from germline, CDR1 is MDHEN and CDR2 is SYDVKM. The CDR3 covers 13 residues. The ends lost 6 bases at V and 3 bases at J; junction bases unmatched: 4. Recruitment covered about two dozen US areas and drew participants whose ages spanned about 18 to 100 years. The gene calls are TRBV28 and TRBJ2-7, with 8 bases aligning to TRBD1. Source material: PBMCs or T cells enriched from blood (not recorded which). The receptor comes from a man aged 35 to 55 in a cohort exposed to, infected with or recovered from COVID-19 (not recorded which). The CDR3 loop reads CASRNGQGYEQYF. Written as DNA, the CDR3 is TGTGCCAGCAGAAATGGACAGGGCTACGAGCAGTACTTC.